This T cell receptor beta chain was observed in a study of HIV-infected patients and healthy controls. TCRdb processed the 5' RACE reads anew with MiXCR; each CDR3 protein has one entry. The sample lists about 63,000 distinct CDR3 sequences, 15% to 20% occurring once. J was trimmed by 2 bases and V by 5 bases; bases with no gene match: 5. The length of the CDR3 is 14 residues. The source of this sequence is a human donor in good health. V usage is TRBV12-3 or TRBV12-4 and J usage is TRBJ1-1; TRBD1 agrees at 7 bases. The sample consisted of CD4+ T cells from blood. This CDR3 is CASSRQGSNTEAFF. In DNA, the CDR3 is TGTGCCAGCAGTCGACAGGGTAGTAACACTGAAGCTTTCTTT.